These 4 T cell receptor beta chains originate from one sample sequenced in a study of T-cell reconstitution after alpha-beta-depleted transplantation in children. The authors prepared the TCRbeta library with unique molecular identifiers. TCRdb itself ran the PCR reads through MiXCR, one entry per CDR3 protein. The repertoire holds over 200,000 distinct CDR3 sequences, with approximately 10% as singletons. Sequenced material: PBMCs from the stem cell graft donor, taken from the stem cell graft. These receptors were taken from a human donor who donated a stem cell graft to a child with acute lymphoblastic leukemia.

This sequence joins TRBV20-1 and TRBJ2-1; TRBD2 aligns across 10 bases. CDR3 length: 15 residues. V lost 2 bases to trimming and J lost 3 bases; unmatched junction nucleotides: 4. The germline V gene encodes CDR1 DFQATT and CDR2 SNEGSKA (reference sequence). The CDR3 protein is CSARLAGDIYNEQFF. In nucleotides, the CDR3 is TGCAGTGCTAGACTAGCGGGGGATATCTACAATGAGCAGTTCTTC.

In this sample, this clonotype turned up many times. The chain links TRBV5-1 to TRBJ2-5, with D possibly matching TRBD2 (5 bases). Germline V gene sequence: CDR1 SGHRS, CDR2 YFSETQ. The CDR3 is 16 amino acids. Deletions cut 0 bases from V and 2 bases from J, with 14 bases between. The CDR3 region has the DNA TGCGCCAGCAGCTTGGAGTCGGCGGGTTCTCAAGAGACCCAGTACTTC. Translating it yields CASSLESAGSQETQYF.

The V and J genes are TRBV18 and TRBJ2-6; no firm D call. In germline, CDR1 is KGHSH, CDR2 LQKENI. V gave up 1 base and J gave up 0 bases, with 10 bases separating them. The CDR3 length is 17 residues. This chain's CDR3 is CASSPLGSSSGANVLTF. In nucleotides, the CDR3 is TGTGCCAGCTCACCACTGGGTTCCTCCTCTGGGGCCAACGTCCTGACTTTC.

This clonotype was seen repeatedly, ten times or more. The CDR3 spells CASSDTAYWDSSETQYF. The CDR3 DNA follows: TGTGCCAGCAGTGATACCGCGTATTGGGACAGTTCAGAGACCCAGTACTTC. The chain combines TRBV2 with TRBJ2-5; 7 nucleotides match TRBD1. The trim removed 3 bases at V and 4 bases at J, leaving 14 bases unmatched. The CDR3 consists of 17 residues. CDR1 SNHLY and CDR2 FYNNEI come from the germline V gene.